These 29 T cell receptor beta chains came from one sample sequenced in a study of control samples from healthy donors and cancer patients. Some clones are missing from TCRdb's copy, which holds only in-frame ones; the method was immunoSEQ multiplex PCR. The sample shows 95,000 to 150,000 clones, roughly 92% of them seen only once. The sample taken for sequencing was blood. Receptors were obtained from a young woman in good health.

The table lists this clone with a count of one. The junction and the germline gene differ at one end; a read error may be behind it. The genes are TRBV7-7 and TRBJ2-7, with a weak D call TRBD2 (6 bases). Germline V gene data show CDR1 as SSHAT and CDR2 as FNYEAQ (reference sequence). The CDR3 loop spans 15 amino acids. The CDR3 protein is CASSPNSAGRDEQYF. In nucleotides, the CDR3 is TGTGCTAGCAGCCCAAACTCGGCGGGACGTGACGAGCAGTACTTC. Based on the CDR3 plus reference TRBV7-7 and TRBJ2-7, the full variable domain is GAGVSQSPRYKVTKRGQDVTLRCDPISSHATLYWYQQALGQGPEFLTYFNYEAQPDKSGLPSDRFSAERPEGSISTLTIQRTEQRDSAMYRCASSPNSAGRDEQYFGPGTRLTVT.

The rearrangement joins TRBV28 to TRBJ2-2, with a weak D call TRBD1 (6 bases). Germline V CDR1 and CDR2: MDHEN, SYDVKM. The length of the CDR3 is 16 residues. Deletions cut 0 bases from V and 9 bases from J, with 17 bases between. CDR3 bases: TGTGCCAGCAGTTTATGGTGGGGGCGCGAATTCCGGGAGCTGTTTTTT. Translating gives CASSLWWGREFRELFF.

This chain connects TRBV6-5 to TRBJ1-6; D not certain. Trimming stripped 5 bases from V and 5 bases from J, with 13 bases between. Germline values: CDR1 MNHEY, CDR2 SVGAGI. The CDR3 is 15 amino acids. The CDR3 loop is CASSPGGSNNSPLHF. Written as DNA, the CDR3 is TGTGCCAGCAGTCCGGGTGGGAGCAATAATTCACCCCTCCACTTT.

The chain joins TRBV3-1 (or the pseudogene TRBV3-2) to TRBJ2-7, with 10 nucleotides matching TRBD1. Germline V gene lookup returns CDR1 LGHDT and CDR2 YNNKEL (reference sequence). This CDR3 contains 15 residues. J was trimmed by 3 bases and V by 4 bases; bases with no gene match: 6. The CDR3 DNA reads TGTGCCAGCAGCCCCGGGACAGGGGCCCACTACGAGCAGTACTTC. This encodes CASSPGTGAHYEQYF.

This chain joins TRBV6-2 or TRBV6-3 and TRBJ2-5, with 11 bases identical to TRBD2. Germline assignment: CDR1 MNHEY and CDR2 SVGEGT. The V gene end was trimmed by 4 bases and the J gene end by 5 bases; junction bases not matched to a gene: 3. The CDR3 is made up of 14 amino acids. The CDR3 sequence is CASSFSGGAETQYF. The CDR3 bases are TGTGCCAGCAGTTTTAGCGGGGGGGCCGAGACCCAGTACTTC.

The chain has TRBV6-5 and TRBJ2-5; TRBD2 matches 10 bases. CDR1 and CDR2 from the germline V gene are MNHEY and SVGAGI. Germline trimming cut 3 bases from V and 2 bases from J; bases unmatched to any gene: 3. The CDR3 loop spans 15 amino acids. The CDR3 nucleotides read TGTGCCAGCAGTTATTCAGCGGGGGGGCAAGAGACCCAGTACTTC. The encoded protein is CASSYSAGGQETQYF.

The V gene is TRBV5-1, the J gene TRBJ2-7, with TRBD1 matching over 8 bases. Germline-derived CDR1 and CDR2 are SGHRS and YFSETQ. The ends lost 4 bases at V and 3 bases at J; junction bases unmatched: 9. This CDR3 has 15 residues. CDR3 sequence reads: CASSPQDRANYEQYF. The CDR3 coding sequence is TGCGCCAGCAGCCCACAGGACAGGGCCAACTACGAGCAGTACTTC.

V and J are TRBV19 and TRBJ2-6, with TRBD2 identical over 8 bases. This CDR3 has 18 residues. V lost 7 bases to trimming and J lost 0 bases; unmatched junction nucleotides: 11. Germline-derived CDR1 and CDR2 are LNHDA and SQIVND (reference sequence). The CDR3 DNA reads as TGTGCCAGTATAAGCCTGACTAGCGCCTTCTCTGGGGCCAACGTCCTGACTTTC. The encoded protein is CASISLTSAFSGANVLTF.

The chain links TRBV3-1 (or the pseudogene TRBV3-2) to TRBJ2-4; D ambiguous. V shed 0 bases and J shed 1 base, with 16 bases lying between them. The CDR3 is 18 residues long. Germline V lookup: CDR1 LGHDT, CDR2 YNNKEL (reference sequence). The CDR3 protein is CASSQEKMDGYAKNIQYF. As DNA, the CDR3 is TGTGCCAGCAGCCAAGAAAAGATGGACGGTTACGCCAAAAACATTCAGTACTTC.

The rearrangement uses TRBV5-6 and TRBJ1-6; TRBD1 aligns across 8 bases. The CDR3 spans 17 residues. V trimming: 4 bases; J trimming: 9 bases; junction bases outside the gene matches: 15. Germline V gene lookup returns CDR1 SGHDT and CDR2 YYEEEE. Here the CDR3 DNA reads TGTGCCAGCAGCCTACCCGGTAGCGGGACAGGCGCTTCACCCCTCCACTTT. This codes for CASSLPGSGTGASPLHF.

The CDR3 loop reads CASSLTDRDNQPQHF. CDR3 sequence (DNA): TGTGCCAGCAGCTTAACCGACAGGGATAATCAGCCCCAGCATTTT. This chain links TRBV7-9 with TRBJ1-5; TRBD1 matches at 7 bases. V shed 2 bases and J 4 bases; nucleotides not matched to a gene: 5. Germline V gives CDR1 SEHNR, CDR2 FQNEAQ (reference sequence). The CDR3 contains 15 residues.

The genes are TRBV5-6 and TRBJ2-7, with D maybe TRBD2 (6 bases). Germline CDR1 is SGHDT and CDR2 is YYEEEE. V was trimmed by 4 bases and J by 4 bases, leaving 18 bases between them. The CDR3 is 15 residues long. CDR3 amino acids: CASSGNRESGYEQYF. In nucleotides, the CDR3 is TGTGCCAGCAGCGGTAATCGGGAGTCCGGATACGAGCAGTACTTC. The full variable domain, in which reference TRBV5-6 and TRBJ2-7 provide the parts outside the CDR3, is DAGVTQSPTHLIKTRGQQVTLRCSPKSGHDTVSWYQQALGQGPQFIFQYYEEEERQRGNFPDRFSGHQFPNYSSELNVNALLLGDSALYLCASSGNRESGYEQYFGPGTRLTVT.

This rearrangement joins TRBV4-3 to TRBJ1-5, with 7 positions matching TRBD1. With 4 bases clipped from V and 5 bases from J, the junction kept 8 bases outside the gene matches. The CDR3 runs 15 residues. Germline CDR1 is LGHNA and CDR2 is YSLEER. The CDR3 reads CASSLSGTEDQPQHF. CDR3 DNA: TGCGCCAGCAGCCTCTCCGGGACAGAGGATCAGCCCCAGCATTTT.

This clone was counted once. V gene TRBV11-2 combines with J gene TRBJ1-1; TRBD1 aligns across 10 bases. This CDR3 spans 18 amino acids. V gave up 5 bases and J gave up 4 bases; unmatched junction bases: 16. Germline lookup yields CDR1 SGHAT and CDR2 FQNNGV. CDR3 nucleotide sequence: TGTGCCAGCAGCCTAAACCTAGAGACAGGGGGCGAAGGCACTGAAGCTTTCTTT. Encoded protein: CASSLNLETGGEGTEAFF.

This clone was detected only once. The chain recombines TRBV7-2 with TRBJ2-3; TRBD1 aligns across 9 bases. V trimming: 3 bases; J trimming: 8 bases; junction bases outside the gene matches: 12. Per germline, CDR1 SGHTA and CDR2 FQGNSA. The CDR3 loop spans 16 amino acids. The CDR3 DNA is TGTGCCAGCAGCTTCGACAGGGGGTCAGGAGTGGCTACGCAGTATTTT. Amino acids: CASSFDRGSGVATQYF.

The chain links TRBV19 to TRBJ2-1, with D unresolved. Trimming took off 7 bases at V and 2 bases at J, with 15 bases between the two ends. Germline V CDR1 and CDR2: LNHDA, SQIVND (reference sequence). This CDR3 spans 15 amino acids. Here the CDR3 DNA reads TGTGCCAGTACCCTTGGCCAAGGCGCCTACAATGAGCAGTTCTTC. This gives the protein CASTLGQGAYNEQFF.

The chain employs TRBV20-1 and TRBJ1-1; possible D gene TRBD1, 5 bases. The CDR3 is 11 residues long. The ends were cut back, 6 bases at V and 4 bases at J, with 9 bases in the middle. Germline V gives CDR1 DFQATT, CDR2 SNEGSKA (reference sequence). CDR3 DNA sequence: TGCAGTGCCGCGGGGACCACTGAAGCTTTCTTT. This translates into CSAAGTTEAFF.

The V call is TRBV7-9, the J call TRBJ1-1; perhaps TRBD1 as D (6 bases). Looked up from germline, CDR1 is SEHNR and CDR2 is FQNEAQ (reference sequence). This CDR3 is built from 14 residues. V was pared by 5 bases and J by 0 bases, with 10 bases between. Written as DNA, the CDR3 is TGTGCCAGCAGCCTGACAGGCATGAACACTGAAGCTTTCTTT. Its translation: CASSLTGMNTEAFF.

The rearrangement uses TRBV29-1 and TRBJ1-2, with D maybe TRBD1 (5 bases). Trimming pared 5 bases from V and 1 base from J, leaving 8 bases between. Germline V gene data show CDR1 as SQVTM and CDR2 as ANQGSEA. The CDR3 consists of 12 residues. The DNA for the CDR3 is TGCAGCGTTCAGCAGGGTAACTATGGCTACACCTTC. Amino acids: CSVQQGNYGYTF.

Here the CDR3 DNA reads TGTGCCAGCCAGTCGAACACCGGGGAGCTGTTTTTT. Its translation: CASQSNTGELFF. The chain employs TRBV12-3 or TRBV12-4 and TRBJ2-2; D is unresolved. V dropped 8 bases and J dropped 0 bases, with 4 bases sitting between them. The CDR3 is made up of 12 amino acids.

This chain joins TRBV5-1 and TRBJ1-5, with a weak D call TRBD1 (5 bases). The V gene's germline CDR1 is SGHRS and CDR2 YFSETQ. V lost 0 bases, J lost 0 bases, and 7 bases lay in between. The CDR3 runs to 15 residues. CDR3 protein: CASSLEGHSNQPQHF. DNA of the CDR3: TGCGCCAGCAGCTTGGAGGGGCATAGCAATCAGCCCCAGCATTTT.

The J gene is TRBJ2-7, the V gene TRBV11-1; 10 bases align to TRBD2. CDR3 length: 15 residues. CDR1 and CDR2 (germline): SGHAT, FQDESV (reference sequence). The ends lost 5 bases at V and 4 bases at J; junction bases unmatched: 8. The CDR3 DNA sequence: TGTGCCAGCAGCCATTCTAGCGGGAGCCTTTACGAGCAGTACTTC. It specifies CASSHSSGSLYEQYF.

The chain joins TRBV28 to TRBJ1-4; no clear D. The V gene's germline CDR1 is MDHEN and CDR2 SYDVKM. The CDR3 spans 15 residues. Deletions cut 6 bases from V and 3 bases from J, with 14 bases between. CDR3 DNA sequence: TGTGCCAGCAGCGAAAATCAGGCGCCTAATGAAAAACTGTTTTTT. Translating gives CASSENQAPNEKLFF.

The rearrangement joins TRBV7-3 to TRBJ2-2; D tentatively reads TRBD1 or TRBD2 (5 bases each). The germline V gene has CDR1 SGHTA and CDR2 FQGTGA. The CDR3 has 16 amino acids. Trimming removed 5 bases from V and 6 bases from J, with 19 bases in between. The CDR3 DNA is TGTGCCAGCAGCCGACTACCCACAGGCCCATCCGGGGAGCTGTTTTTT. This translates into CASSRLPTGPSGELFF.

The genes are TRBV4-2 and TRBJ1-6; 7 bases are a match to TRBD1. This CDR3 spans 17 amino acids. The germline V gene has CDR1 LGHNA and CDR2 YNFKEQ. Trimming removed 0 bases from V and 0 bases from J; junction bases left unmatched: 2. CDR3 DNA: TGTGCCAGCAGCCAAGAAGGGGGCAGCTCCTATAATTCACCCCTCCACTTT. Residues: CASSQEGGSSYNSPLHF.

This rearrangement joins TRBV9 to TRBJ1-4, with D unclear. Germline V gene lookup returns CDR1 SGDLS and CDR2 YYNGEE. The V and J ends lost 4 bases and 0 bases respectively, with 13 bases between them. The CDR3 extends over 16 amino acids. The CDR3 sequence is CASSRRTGATNEKLFF. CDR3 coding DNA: TGTGCCAGCAGCCGACGCACTGGTGCAACTAATGAAAAACTGTTTTTT.

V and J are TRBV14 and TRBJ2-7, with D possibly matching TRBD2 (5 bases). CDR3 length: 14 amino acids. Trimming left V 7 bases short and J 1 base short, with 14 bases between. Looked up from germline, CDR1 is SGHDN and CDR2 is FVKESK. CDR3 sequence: CASIEGRRSYEQYF. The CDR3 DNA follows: TGTGCCAGCATTGAGGGCAGGAGATCCTACGAGCAGTACTTC.

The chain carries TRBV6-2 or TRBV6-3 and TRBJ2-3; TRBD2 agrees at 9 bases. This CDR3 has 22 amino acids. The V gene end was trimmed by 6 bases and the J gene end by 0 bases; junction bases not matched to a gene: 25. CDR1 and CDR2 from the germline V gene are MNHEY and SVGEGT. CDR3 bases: TGTGCCAGCAGCCCTCTTTACCCACCCATGGTAGGAGCGGGGGGAAGCACAGATACGCAGTATTTT. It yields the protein CASSPLYPPMVGAGGSTDTQYF.

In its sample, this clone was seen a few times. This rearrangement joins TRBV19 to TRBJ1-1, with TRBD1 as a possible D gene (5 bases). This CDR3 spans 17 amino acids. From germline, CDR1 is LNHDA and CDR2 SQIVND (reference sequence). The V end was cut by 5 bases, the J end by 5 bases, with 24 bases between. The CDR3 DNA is TGTGCCAGTAGTTCCCCCGGGGGGACCGGAGGGAGGACTGAAGCTTTCTTT. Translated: CASSSPGGTGGRTEAFF.